This TCR beta chain was sequenced for a study of shared clonotypes between healthy human individuals. General study findings and limits: Estimated richness was generally greater in naive than memory subsets.

CD8 cells regarded as naive lacked CD45RO, were positively chosen for CCR7, and omitted terminally differentiated effector memory CD45RA+ cells. Replicate PCRs for sorted subsets used around 200 ng DNA; this equaled around 29,000 T cell genomes. Measured with immunoSEQ multiplex PCR; TCRdb has only the in-frame clones, and not every one. The repertoire has some 2.1 million clones, about 94% of them found once; the top ten carry 0.85% to 1.2%. V lost 6 bases and J lost 9, with 18 bases in between. Germline V lookup: CDR1 KGHSH, CDR2 LQKENI. This CDR3 is 13 amino acids long. With regard to this clone: The target antigen is unknown.

The sequenced material came from naive CD8+ T cells sorted from blood. The chain has TRBV18 and TRBJ2-7, with D tentatively TRBD1 or TRBD2 (5 bases each). This TCR was sampled from a man aged 18 to 30 in good health. The CDR3 DNA follows: TGTGCCAGCTCCCCGGGACCCCAAGAGGGGCAGTACTTC. It is translated as CASSPGPQEGQYF.